This T cell receptor beta chain was documented in a study of cytomegalovirus exposure and HLA in healthy donors. Findings of the study overall: From TCR beta sequences, most subjects' HLA-A and HLA-B alleles were reportedly predicted accurately. For most TCR sequences rarity was the rule, although some public TCRs occurred in many donors.

Notes on this clone: Its antigen is unidentified.

The V end was cut by 4 bases, the J end by 4 bases, with 24 bases between. The CDR3 has 18 amino acids. Germline CDR1 SGHDT, CDR2 YYEEEE. The PCR ran on 60 Vbeta and 13 Jbeta primers. Method: immunoSEQ multiplex PCR; TCRdb's copy keeps in-frame clones and lacks some. Its listing shows about 65,000 clones. There were likely unrecorded immune exposures, though donors were nominally healthy when sampled. Material: PBMCs. This receptor was obtained from a boy between 10 and 17 years old in good health and CMV-seronegative. The rearrangement uses TRBV5-6 and TRBJ1-3; maybe TRBD1 (6 bases). CDR3 DNA sequence: TGTGCCAGCAGCACCCCCAGGGGTGCGAAATTCGGCGGAAACACCATATATTTT. Translating it yields CASSTPRGAKFGGNTIYF.